This record concerns one TCR beta chain sequence. This specimen belongs to a study of blood T cells in healthy people across ages. The use of a sample-barcoded 5' primer and a J-beta primer mix characterized a second PCR of roughly 6 to 12 cycles. One entry per CDR3 protein results from TCRdb running MiXCR on the 5' RACE reads. The sample consists of 750,000 to 950,000 distinct CDR3 sequences, 25% to 30% of them appearing once. V was pared by 3 bases and J by 0 bases, with 8 bases between. Looked up from germline, CDR1 is DFQATT and CDR2 is SNEGSKA (reference sequence). The CDR3 is 13 residues long. These data also featured in a second study, about T cells of mothers and their children.

Sample: blood. The rearrangement uses TRBV20-1 and TRBJ1-1, with D perhaps TRBD1 (5 bases). The TCR comes from a woman in her thirties or forties in good health. DNA for the CDR3: TGCAGTGCTAGCGGGGCAGTGAACACTGAAGCTTTCTTT. It translates to CSASGAVNTEAFF.